The source of this T cell receptor beta chain is a study of metastatic and nonmetastatic thyroid tumors. Study conclusions and caveats: Significantly higher TCR beta diversity was reportedly seen in malignant thyroid tumors than benign nodules, in blood and tumor.

Details on this clone: Its specificity is not known.

Every patient was untreated before thyroid surgery. Using MiXCR, TCRdb re-called clones from the PCR reads. The sample lists about 28,000 clones, about 16% occurring once. This CDR3 contains 15 residues. Germline CDR1 reads MNHNS; CDR2 reads SASEGT. J lost 6 bases, V lost 5 bases, and 8 bases had no gene match. This chain uses TRBV6-1 with TRBJ2-1, with TRBD2 identical over 9 bases. Sequenced material: blood. This TCR came from a female donor with papillary thyroid cancer or a benign thyroid nodule (not recorded which). Some clones in this sample may be carry-over from other donors' samples. CDR3 sequence reads: CASSPGGRDCNEQFF. The CDR3 DNA is TGTGCCAGCAGTCCAGGCGGGAGGGATTGCAATGAGCAGTTCTTC.